This TCR beta chain originates from a study of shared clonotypes between healthy human individuals. Study-level points and caveats: The represented genetic and exposure-history diversity was limited by the small number of donors. Expectations were that clonotype sharing among donors would be affected by sequencing depth. In the sorted subsets, rarefaction showed sequencing was incomplete despite large depth. Non-shared clonotypes had lower generation probabilities than those shared by all four donors.

Naive CD8 populations comprised CD45RO-negative cells positively selected for CCR7, excluding terminally differentiated effector memory CD45RA+ cells. This CDR3 comprises 16 residues. V was pared by 3 bases and J by 3 bases, with 18 bases between. From germline, CDR1 is MNHNS and CDR2 SASEGT. The table came from immunoSEQ multiplex PCR; TCRdb's copy has only in-frame clones and leaves some out. Of hundreds of thousands of clones listed, about 98% were seen once; the top ten hold 0.3%. Details on this clone: The target antigen is unknown.

The source is a man younger than 40 in good health. Sequencing was carried out using naive CD8+ T cells sorted from blood. V usage is TRBV6-1 and J usage is TRBJ2-7, with no clear D. CDR3 DNA sequence: TGTGCCAGCAGTGAGTACTCGACCGCGACCCTCTACGAGCAGTACTTC. It encodes CASSEYSTATLYEQYF.